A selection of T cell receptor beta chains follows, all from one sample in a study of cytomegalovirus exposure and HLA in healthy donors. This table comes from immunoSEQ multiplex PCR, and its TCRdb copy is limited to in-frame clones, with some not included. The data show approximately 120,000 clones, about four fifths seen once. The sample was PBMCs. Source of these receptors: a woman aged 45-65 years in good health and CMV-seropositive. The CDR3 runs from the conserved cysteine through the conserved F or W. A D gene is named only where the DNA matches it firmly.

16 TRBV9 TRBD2 CASSVRGGASTDTQYF
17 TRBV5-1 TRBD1 CASSSLGAGGINYGYTF
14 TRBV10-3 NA CAISENGSHSPLHF
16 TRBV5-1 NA CASSLVARRSNEKLFF
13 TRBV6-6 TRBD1 CASTPTGEYGYTF
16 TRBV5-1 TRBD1 CASSLQTGGRNTEAFF
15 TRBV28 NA CASSFHRLFPYEQYF
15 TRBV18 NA CASSPPGLLRETQYF
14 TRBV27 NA CASSLLSGQETQYF
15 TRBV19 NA CASSISRETVYGYTF
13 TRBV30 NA CAWSVLENTEAFF
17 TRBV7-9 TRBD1 CASSSGKGALFSYEQYF
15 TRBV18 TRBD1 CASSPSQTGLSEQYF
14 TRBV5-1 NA CASSLGVSNTEAFF
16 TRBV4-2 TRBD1 CASSQEDTGGRTEAFF
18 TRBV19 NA CASSPNRFISSGANVLTF
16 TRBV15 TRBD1 CAASTYGQGGGNTIYF
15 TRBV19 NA CASNRGTYSNQPQHF
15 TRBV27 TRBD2 CASSPLAGSALEQYF
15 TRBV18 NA CASSPGVGDVTEAFF
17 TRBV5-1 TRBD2 CASTTFSGRAGYNEQFF
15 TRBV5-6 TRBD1 CASSWGQGHNTEAFF
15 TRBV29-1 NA CSVERGIKKYNEQFF
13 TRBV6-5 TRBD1 CASSYRGRETQYF
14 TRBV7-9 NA CASSSQTSSDTQYF
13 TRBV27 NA CASSFGGDTEAFF
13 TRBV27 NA CASSLSRDTEAFF
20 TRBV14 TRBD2 CASSLRLTLGLAGDTGELFF
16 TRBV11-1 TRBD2 CASSQRLAGGHGEQFF
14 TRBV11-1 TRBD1 CASSLGQGNSLAFF
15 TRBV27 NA CASSLSTTQQYGYTF